What follows are 32 T cell receptor beta chains derived from one specimen sequenced in a study of T cells in Graves' hyperthyroidism and ophthalmopathy. RNA transcripts were the template for amplifying TCR beta CDR3 regions. The HTBI primer set was used in a first-round RT-PCR of the TCR CDR3. Via MiXCR, TCRdb re-called the multiplex PCR reads, giving one row per CDR3 protein. Of about 560,000 distinct CDR3 sequences in the sample, approximately 15% were seen once. The sample consisted of blood. The receptors derive from a woman aged 18-29 years with Graves' hyperthyroidism.

This chain joins TRBV18 and TRBJ1-5, with D unclear. The length of the CDR3 is 16 residues. Germline lookup yields CDR1 KGHSH and CDR2 LQKENI. The ends were cut back, 2 bases at V and 4 bases at J, with 15 bases in the middle. As DNA, the CDR3 is TGTGCCAGCTCACCATTATCAGCTCGTTCTAATCAGCCCCAGCATTTT. Its protein product is CASSPLSARSNQPQHF. The full variable domain, in which reference TRBV18 and TRBJ1-5 provide the parts outside the CDR3, is NAGVMQNPRHLVRRRGQEARLRCSPMKGHSHVYWYRQLPEEGLKFMVYLQKENIIDESGMPKERFSAEFPKEGPSILRIQQVVRGDSAAYFCASSPLSARSNQPQHFGDGTRLSIL.

This clonotype came up a few times. The V gene is TRBV19, the J gene TRBJ1-1; D might be TRBD1 (6 bases). V was trimmed by 4 bases and J by 4 bases, leaving 13 bases between them. Germline CDR1 and CDR2: LNHDA and SQIVND (reference sequence). The length of the CDR3 is 14 residues. CDR3 DNA sequence: TGTGCCAGTAGTACTCACAGGGCTGGCACTGAAGCTTTCTTT. Translated: CASSTHRAGTEAFF.

The chain couples TRBV5-1 to TRBJ2-7; TRBD2 agrees at 12 bases. With V trimmed by 3 bases and J by 5 bases, 12 bases remained unmatched. The CDR3 spans 17 residues. Germline V CDR1 and CDR2: SGHRS, YFSETQ. The CDR3: CASSSTSGGRSTHEQYF. CDR3 in DNA: TGCGCCAGCAGCTCAACTAGCGGGGGGCGGTCCACCCACGAGCAGTACTTC.

This clonotype appeared many times. This chain connects TRBV28 to TRBJ1-1, with D hard to call. Trimming removed 3 bases at V and 0 bases at J, with 8 bases between. Looked up from germline, CDR1 is MDHEN and CDR2 is SYDVKM. This CDR3 contains 14 residues. This chain's CDR3 is CASSLTQLNTEAFF. The CDR3 DNA reads TGTGCCAGCAGTTTGACCCAGTTGAACACTGAAGCTTTCTTT.

This chain links TRBV12-3 or TRBV12-4 with TRBJ1-3; possibly TRBD1 for D (5 bases). The CDR3 sequence is 14 residues long. Deletions cut 5 bases from V and 2 bases from J, with 10 bases between. The CDR3 DNA is TGTGCCAGCAGTCAGGGTTTTGCTGGAAACACCATATATTTT. It codes for CASSQGFAGNTIYF.

This clonotype turned up a few times. This rearrangement joins TRBV20-1 to TRBJ1-5; D remains unclear. Trimming pared 0 bases from V and 2 bases from J, leaving 11 bases between. Germline V gene data show CDR1 as DFQATT and CDR2 as SNEGSKA (reference sequence). The CDR3 consists of 15 residues. The chain's CDR3 is CSARDLRTGNQPQHF. Here the CDR3 DNA reads TGCAGTGCTAGAGACTTACGGACGGGCAATCAGCCCCAGCATTTT.

The V call is TRBV12-3 or TRBV12-4, the J call TRBJ2-1, with no clear D. V lost 7 bases and J lost 0, with 13 bases in between. The CDR3 has 15 amino acids. CDR3 in DNA: TGTGCCAGCACCTCGCACGTTGACTCCTACAATGAGCAGTTCTTC. Encoded protein: CASTSHVDSYNEQFF.

This clonotype was recorded at least ten times. The V and J genes are TRBV2 and TRBJ2-7, with 11 bases identical to TRBD2. The CDR3 loop spans 15 amino acids. Germline values: CDR1 SNHLY, CDR2 FYNNEI. The V gene end was trimmed by 7 bases and the J gene end by 4 bases; junction bases not matched to a gene: 9. The CDR3 nucleotides read TGTGCCAGCAAGATACTAGCGGGGGCCCCTTACGAGCAGTACTTC. This sequence encodes CASKILAGAPYEQYF.

This clonotype came up many times. This chain uses TRBV7-9 with TRBJ2-7, with 10 bases aligning to TRBD1. Germline V CDR1 and CDR2: SEHNR, FQNEAQ (reference sequence). CDR3 length: 15 amino acids. V gave up 1 base and J gave up 1 base; unmatched junction bases: 1. The CDR3 coding sequence is TGTGCCAGCAGCTTAGGGGACAGGGGTTCCTACGAGCAGTACTTC. Protein: CASSLGDRGSYEQYF.

This chain uses TRBV20-1 with TRBJ1-5; 7 bases align to TRBD1. Germline CDR1 DFQATT, CDR2 SNEGSKA (reference sequence). V shed 6 bases, J shed 7 bases, and the junction held 6 bases outside the gene matches. The CDR3 is 12 residues long. In DNA, the CDR3 is TGCAGTGCCAGGACAGGACGACAGCCCCAGCATTTT. The encoded protein is CSARTGRQPQHF.

The chain carries TRBV6-1 and TRBJ1-2, with 10 positions matching TRBD1. Germline trimming cut 7 bases from V and 6 bases from J; bases unmatched to any gene: 14. The CDR3 spans 16 residues. Germline CDR1 is MNHNS and CDR2 is SASEGT. CDR3: CASTPRTGGYKNGYTF. CDR3 bases: TGTGCCAGCACCCCGCGGACAGGGGGATATAAAAATGGCTACACCTTC.

This clonotype was observed at least ten times. This chain joins TRBV6-1 and TRBJ2-7; 7 bases align to TRBD1. The CDR3 runs 14 residues. The junction had 7 bases not matched to a gene; V was cut back by 5 bases and J by 3 bases. Germline V CDR1 and CDR2: MNHNS, SASEGT. The CDR3 is CASSYRGGGYEQYF. CDR3 coding DNA: TGTGCCAGCAGTTACAGGGGCGGCGGCTACGAGCAGTACTTC.

This clonotype was counted ten times or more. The J gene is TRBJ2-1, the V gene TRBV2, with TRBD1 as a possible D gene (5 bases). This CDR3 contains 13 residues. Between the trimmed V and J ends, which lost 5 bases and 5 bases, there was a span of 10 bases. Germline V gene sequence: CDR1 SNHLY, CDR2 FYNNEI. The CDR3 DNA follows: TGTGCCAGCAGTCCCGACAGTAACAATGAGCAGTTCTTC. It yields the protein CASSPDSNNEQFF.

This clonotype has just a few counts. The gene calls are TRBV3-1 and TRBJ2-4, with no clear D. The germline gives CDR1 LGHDT, CDR2 YNNKEL (reference sequence). The CDR3 totals 18 residues. V lost 0 bases and J lost 8, with 23 bases in between. In DNA form, the CDR3 reads TGTGCCAGCAGCCAAGATGCCCCCGGATGGGCACCACGGGACATTCAGTACTTC. It is translated as CASSQDAPGWAPRDIQYF.

This chain joins TRBV13 and TRBJ1-4, with D possibly being TRBD1 (5 bases). Germline values: CDR1 PRHDT, CDR2 FYEKMQ (reference sequence). This CDR3 has 16 amino acids. With 4 bases removed from V and 2 bases from J, the gap between germline ends came to 14 bases. As DNA, the CDR3 is TGTGCCAGCAGCTCGCACGAGGCAGGGACTAATGAAAAACTGTTTTTT. It encodes CASSSHEAGTNEKLFF. Based on the CDR3 plus reference TRBV13 and TRBJ1-4, the full variable domain is AAGVIQSPRHLIKEKRETATLKCYPIPRHDTVYWYQQGPGQDPQFLISFYEKMQSDKGSIPDRFSAQQFSDYHSELNMSSLELGDSALYFCASSSHEAGTNEKLFFGSGTQLSVL.

There are many counts of this clonotype. The chain couples TRBV3-2 to TRBJ2-1; the table calls TRBD1, which could not be checked here. TRBV3-2 is tagged as a pseudogene. This CDR3 region has 15 residues. The chain's CDR3 is CASSHDPGSYNEQFF. The CDR3 DNA follows: TGTGCCAGCAGCCACGACCCGGGCTCCTACAATGAGCAGTTCTTC.

This clonotype was seen at least ten times. The V gene is TRBV7-9, the J gene TRBJ1-2, with a weak D call TRBD1 (5 bases). CDR1 is SEHNR, CDR2 FQNEAQ, per germline (reference sequence). This CDR3 comprises 15 residues. V shed 7 bases and J shed 3 bases, with 18 bases lying between them. The CDR3 DNA is TGTGCCAGCACCCCGACGGGGCAGGCTCACTATGGCTACACCTTC. It specifies CASTPTGQAHYGYTF.

V and J are TRBV6-2 or TRBV6-3 and TRBJ1-1, with 8 bases fitting TRBD1. The V gene end was trimmed by 5 bases and the J gene end by 6 bases; junction bases not matched to a gene: 8. The CDR3 has 14 residues. Germline V gene sequence: CDR1 MNHEY, CDR2 SVGEGT. The CDR3 loop is CASSPPDRASEAFF. CDR3 nucleotides: TGTGCCAGCAGTCCCCCGGACAGGGCCTCTGAAGCTTTCTTT.

The chain links TRBV29-1 to TRBJ2-7; TRBD1 agrees at 11 bases. Germline assignment: CDR1 SQVTM and CDR2 ANQGSEA. J was trimmed by 1 base and V by 1 base; bases with no gene match: 3. This CDR3 region has 15 residues. CDR3 nucleotide sequence: TGCAGCGTTGAAGTCCGGGACAGGGGGTCCTACGAGCAGTACTTC. The encoded protein is CSVEVRDRGSYEQYF.

In this sample, this clonotype turned up many times. This chain links TRBV2 with TRBJ2-7; 10 positions agree with TRBD1. CDR3 size: 14 residues. The V and J ends lost 7 bases and 5 bases, in that order; junction bases with no gene match: 8. CDR1 and CDR2 from the germline V gene are SNHLY and FYNNEI. The CDR3 spells CASTMRDRGHEQYF. DNA for the CDR3: TGTGCCAGCACTATGAGGGACAGGGGCCACGAGCAGTACTTC.

The chain has TRBV6-1 and TRBJ2-3, with no clear D. CDR1 and CDR2 (germline): MNHNS, SASEGT. Trimming shortened V by 5 bases and J by 0 bases, and 15 bases separated the two germline ends. The CDR3 consists of 16 residues. CDR3 sequence reads: CASSHRTGPSTDTQYF. Written as DNA, the CDR3 is TGTGCCAGCAGTCACAGAACCGGTCCAAGCACAGATACGCAGTATTTT.

In this sample, this clonotype turned up many times. The chain links TRBV13 to TRBJ1-1, with a tentative D call TRBD1 (6 bases). V shed 5 bases and J shed 3 bases, with 13 bases lying between them. The CDR3 consists of 14 residues. CDR1 PRHDT and CDR2 FYEKMQ come from the germline V gene (reference sequence). The CDR3: CASSGTGPDTEAFF. CDR3 nucleotide sequence: TGTGCCAGCAGCGGCACAGGGCCGGACACTGAAGCTTTCTTT.

In the case of this clonotype: This sequence may be a read error, since a much larger clone differs from it by one base. DNA for the CDR3: TGTGCCAGCAGTTACTCCCGGGACCACTCCTACGAGCAGTACTTC. Its translation is CASSYSRDHSYEQYF. This rearrangement joins TRBV6-2 or TRBV6-3 to TRBJ2-7, with D tentatively TRBD1 or TRBD2 (5 bases each). Germline assignment: CDR1 MNHEY and CDR2 SVGEGT. This CDR3 comprises 15 residues. Trimming shortened V by 0 bases and J by 0 bases, and 9 bases separated the two germline ends.

Remarks on this clonotype: Just one base apart from a much larger clone, this may be a read error. This sequence joins TRBV30 and TRBJ2-1; 11 bases map to TRBD2. J lost 10 bases, V lost 2 bases, and 1 base had no gene match. This CDR3 has 12 residues. Germline V gives CDR1 GTSNPN, CDR2 SVGIG (reference sequence). CDR3 sequence (DNA): TGTGCCTGGAGTCTAGCGGGAGGCGAGCAGTTCTTC. Translated, it gives CAWSLAGGEQFF. The complete variable domain, with remaining parts taken from reference TRBV30 and TRBJ2-1, reads SQTIHQWPATLVQPVGSPLSLECTVEGTSNPNLYWYRQAAGRGLQLLFYSVGIGQISSEVPQNLSASRPQDRQFILSSKKLLLSDSGFYLCAWSLAGGEQFFGPGTRLTVL.

The V gene is TRBV14, the J gene TRBJ1-4, with D possibly matching TRBD1 (5 bases). Germline CDR1 reads SGHDN; CDR2 reads FVKESK. This CDR3 comprises 14 residues. V was clipped by 0 bases and J by 10 bases, with 12 bases between them. The CDR3 coding sequence is TGTGCCAGCAGCCAAGAGGGGCAGGGCCGAAAACTGTTTTTT. Translation: CASSQEGQGRKLFF.

A few counts support this clonotype. The V and J genes are TRBV4-1 and TRBJ1-1, with D perhaps matching TRBD1 (5 bases). CDR3 size: 16 residues. Trimming left V 3 bases short and J 1 base short, with 15 bases between. Germline loops: CDR1 MGHRA, CDR2 YSYEKL. DNA for the CDR3: TGCGCCAGCAGCCACCTTAGGACAAGAAAGAACACTGAAGCTTTCTTT. Translation: CASSHLRTRKNTEAFF.

This clonotype was seen more than once but under ten times. This chain connects TRBV9 to TRBJ2-1; 8 positions agree with TRBD2. This CDR3 comprises 16 residues. CDR1 and CDR2 from the germline V gene are SGDLS and YYNGEE. J was trimmed by 5 bases and V by 3 bases; bases with no gene match: 10. The CDR3, as DNA: TGTGCCAGCAGCGCGGGGGGGACTAACGTCAACAATGAGCAGTTCTTC. Residues: CASSAGGTNVNNEQFF.

This clonotype has a handful of counts. The chain employs TRBV28 and TRBJ1-1; D is perhaps TRBD1 (5 bases). In germline, CDR1 is MDHEN, CDR2 SYDVKM. V was pared by 3 bases and J by 6 bases, with 11 bases between. This CDR3 is built from 13 residues. DNA of the CDR3: TGTGCCAGCAGTTTCCTCAGGGCTGCTGAAGCTTTCTTT. Its protein product is CASSFLRAAEAFF. Full variable domain (outside the CDR3, taken from reference TRBV28 and TRBJ1-1): DVKVTQSSRYLVKRTGEKVFLECVQDMDHENMFWYRQDPGLGLRLIYFSYDVKMKEKGDIPEGYSVSREKKERFSLILESASTNQTSMYLCASSFLRAAEAFFGQGTRLTVV.

In this sample, this clonotype turned up a few times. The chain carries TRBV6-1 and TRBJ2-1, with 8 bases that match TRBD1. The CDR3 has 12 amino acids. The germline CDR1 and CDR2 sequences are MNHNS and SASEGT. V dropped 3 bases and J dropped 15; count of bases not matched to a gene: 7. CDR3 region: CASSEGPGQAFF. The CDR3 DNA sequence: TGTGCCAGCAGTGAGGGCCCGGGACAGGCGTTCTTC.

The chain couples TRBV9 to TRBJ1-2; TRBD1 matches at 9 bases. In germline, CDR1 is SGDLS, CDR2 YYNGEE. V trimming: 3 bases; J trimming: 0 bases; junction bases outside the gene matches: 12. This CDR3 contains 18 residues. CDR3 sequence (DNA): TGTGCCAGCAGCGATACCGGGACAGGGAGTATAGCTAACTATGGCTACACCTTC. This codes for CASSDTGTGSIANYGYTF.

The chain employs TRBV14 and TRBJ2-3; maybe TRBD2 (6 bases). The CDR3 has 15 amino acids. Trimming took 5 bases from V and 5 from J, leaving 17 bases between them. Per germline, CDR1 SGHDN and CDR2 FVKESK. The CDR3 loop reads CASSSRYGGEDTQYF. The CDR3 DNA is TGTGCCAGCAGCTCGCGTTACGGGGGTGAAGATACGCAGTATTTT.

V gene TRBV19 combines with J gene TRBJ2-3, with 8 bases lining up with TRBD2. The CDR3 totals 16 residues. Per germline, CDR1 LNHDA and CDR2 SQIVND (reference sequence). Unmatched junction bases numbered 7, after V lost 1 base and J lost 4 bases. The CDR3 bases are TGTGCCAGTAGTATAGGAACGGGAGGGCCCGCAGATACGCAGTATTTT. It yields the protein CASSIGTGGPADTQYF.